This T cell receptor beta chain was captured by sequencing in a study of shared clonotypes between healthy human individuals. Study-wide background: Each donor's CD4 naive and CD4 memory cells filled three plates apiece, CD8 naive two, and CD8 memory one.

As to this clone: Its target is unknown.

The table came from immunoSEQ multiplex PCR; TCRdb's copy has only in-frame clones and leaves some out. The sample has 650,000 to 700,000 clones, roughly 88% seen once. Germline CDR1 LGHNA, CDR2 YNFKEQ. This CDR3 is 17 amino acids long. The V gene end was trimmed by 3 bases and the J gene end by 6 bases; junction bases not matched to a gene: 14. General observations from the study: With several donors compared, 4% to 5% of naive CD4 clonotypes were shared. Sampling included only blood; tissue repertoires likely differ.

The chain carries TRBV4-2 and TRBJ2-1, with 7 bases aligning to TRBD2. This receptor was obtained from a man aged 18 to 30 in good health. Some clones in this sample may be carry-over from other donors' samples. The sequenced sample consisted of memory CD8+ T cells from PBMCs. Subset here: CD45RO+ cells pooled with CCR7-negative TemRA cells. The CDR3 DNA is TGTGCCAGCAGCCATCCCCTGGCCAGGGAGGGCCCCAATGAGCAGTTCTTC. Its protein is CASSHPLAREGPNEQFF.